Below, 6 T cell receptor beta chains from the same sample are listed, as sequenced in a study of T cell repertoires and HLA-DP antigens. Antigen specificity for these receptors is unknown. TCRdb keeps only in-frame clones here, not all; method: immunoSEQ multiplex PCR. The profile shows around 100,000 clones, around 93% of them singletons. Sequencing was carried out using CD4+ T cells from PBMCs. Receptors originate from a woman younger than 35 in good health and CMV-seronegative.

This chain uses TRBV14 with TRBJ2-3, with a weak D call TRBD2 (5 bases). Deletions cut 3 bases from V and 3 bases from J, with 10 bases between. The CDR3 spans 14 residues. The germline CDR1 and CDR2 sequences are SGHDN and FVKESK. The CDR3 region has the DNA TGTGCCAGCAGCCAGAAACTAGGGACAGATACGCAGTATTTT. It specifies CASSQKLGTDTQYF.

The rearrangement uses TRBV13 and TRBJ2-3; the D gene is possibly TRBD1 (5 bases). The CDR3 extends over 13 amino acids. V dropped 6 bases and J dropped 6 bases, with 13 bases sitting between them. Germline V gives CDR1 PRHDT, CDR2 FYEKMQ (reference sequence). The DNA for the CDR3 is TGTGCCAGCAGTGAAGGGGTTTGGGATACGCAGTATTTT. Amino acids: CASSEGVWDTQYF. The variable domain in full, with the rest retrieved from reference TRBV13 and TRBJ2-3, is AAGVIQSPRHLIKEKRETATLKCYPIPRHDTVYWYQQGPGQDPQFLISFYEKMQSDKGSIPDRFSAQQFSDYHSELNMSSLELGDSALYFCASSEGVWDTQYFGPGTRLTVL.

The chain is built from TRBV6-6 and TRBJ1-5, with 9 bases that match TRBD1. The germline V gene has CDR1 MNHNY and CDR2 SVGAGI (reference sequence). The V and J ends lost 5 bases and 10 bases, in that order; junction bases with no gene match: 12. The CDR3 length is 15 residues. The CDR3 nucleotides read TGTGCCAGCAGTGCCCGTTTGGGACAGGGTCACCCCCAGCATTTT. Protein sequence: CASSARLGQGHPQHF.

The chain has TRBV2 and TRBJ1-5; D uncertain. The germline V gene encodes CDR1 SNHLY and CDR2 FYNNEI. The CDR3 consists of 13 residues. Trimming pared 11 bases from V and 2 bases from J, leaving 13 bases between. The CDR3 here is CAGVGEGNQPQHF. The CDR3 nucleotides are TGTGCCGGGGTGGGAGAGGGCAATCAGCCCCAGCATTTT.

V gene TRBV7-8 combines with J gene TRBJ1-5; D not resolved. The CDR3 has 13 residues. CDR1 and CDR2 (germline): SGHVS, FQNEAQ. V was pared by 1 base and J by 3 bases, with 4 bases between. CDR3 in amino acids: CASSLGANQPQHF. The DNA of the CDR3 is TGTGCCAGCAGCTTAGGGGCCAATCAGCCCCAGCATTTT.

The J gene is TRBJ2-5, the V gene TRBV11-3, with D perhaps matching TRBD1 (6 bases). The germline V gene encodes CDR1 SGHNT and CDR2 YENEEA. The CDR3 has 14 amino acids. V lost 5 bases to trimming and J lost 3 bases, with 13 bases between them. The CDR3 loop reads CASSQTTGEETQYF. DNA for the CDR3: TGTGCCAGCAGCCAAACGACAGGTGAAGAGACCCAGTACTTC.